This record looks at one T cell receptor beta chain sequence and its context. Its antigen remains unknown. This sample stems from a study of T cell responses to AZD1222 COVID-19 vaccine. Study-wide results and limits: Repertoire sampling happened only post peak T cell response. Seropositive AZD1222 recipients at baseline numbered only five to seven.

Data came from immunoSEQ multiplex PCR; TCRdb stores just in-frame clones and leaves some out. The sample consists of 120,000 or so clones, 90% of them appearing once. Germline CDR1 reads MNHEY; CDR2 reads SVGEGT. This CDR3 region has 16 residues. The V gene end was trimmed by 0 bases and the J gene end by 0 bases; junction bases not matched to a gene: 2. This receptor was obtained from an adult in good health. V is TRBV6-2 or TRBV6-3 and J is TRBJ2-7; TRBD2 matches 10 bases. The sequencing here drew on peripheral blood, taken on day 0 of AZD1222 vaccination. For the CDR3, the DNA is TGTGCCAGCAGTTACTCGAGCGGGAGGGTCTCCTACGAGCAGTACTTC. This translates into CASSYSSGRVSYEQYF.